This TCR beta chain was recovered during a study of blood T cell repertoires in COVID-19. Study information: COVID-19 samples from acute and convalescent phases originated in the United States, Italy and Spain. The cDNA or gDNA used as material had been derived from T cells, B-cell-depleted T cells, or PBMCs.

Per germline, CDR1 KGHSH and CDR2 LQKENI. The CDR3 is 14 amino acids. The V and J ends lost 3 bases and 5 bases respectively, with 10 bases between them. How the authors handled the data: Amplification from reference gene primers served as the basis for estimated nucleated cell counts. Sequencing used immunoSEQ multiplex PCR; TCRdb keeps in-frame clones, though not all of them. From that table come the V and J calls and clone size; the DNA was used to work out D and trimming. The sample contains about 180,000 clones, approximately 85% of which appear only once. This chain connects TRBV18 to TRBJ2-2; a possible D gene is TRBD1 (6 bases). The specimen sequenced was peripheral blood. This TCR was recovered from a woman aged 80 or over with acute or convalescent COVID-19. DNA for the CDR3: TGTGCCAGCTCACCGCCCCAGGGGACCGGGGAGCTGTTTTTT. It yields the protein CASSPPQGTGELFF. The full variable domain, completed using reference TRBV18 and TRBJ2-2, is NAGVMQNPRHLVRRRGQEARLRCSPMKGHSHVYWYRQLPEEGLKFMVYLQKENIIDESGMPKERFSAEFPKEGPSILRIQQVVRGDSAAYFCASSPPQGTGELFFGEGSRLTVL.